The TCR beta chain described here comes from a study of CD8 T cells in Susac syndrome. Looking at the study overall: Within the sequenced Susac syndrome patient group, about six exhibited active disease and roughly eight were in remission. Study conclusions and caveats: Clonal expansion did not appear in Susac syndrome CD4+ T cell repertoires.

To note about this clonotype: The target antigen is unknown.

A quantity of about 0.5 to 1 ug RNA underwent reverse transcription using random hexamers. An immunoSEQ multiplex PCR generated amplified TCR beta CDR3 products spanning 54 Vbeta and 13 Jbeta. TCRdb redid the calling of the immunoSEQ multiplex PCR reads with MiXCR, one entry per CDR3 protein. The sample yields 77,000 or so distinct CDR3 sequences, about 92% seen once. Sequencing of TCR beta was performed on blood CD8+ T cells and on blood CD4+ T cells. With V trimmed by 11 bases and J by 4 bases, 9 bases remained unmatched. CDR1 and CDR2 from the germline V gene are SNHLY and FYNNEI. CDR3 size: 13 residues.

This TCR was sampled from a human donor with Susac syndrome. The V gene is TRBV2, the J gene TRBJ2-5; 8 bases line up with TRBD2. The sequenced sample was CD4+ T cells from PBMCs. The CDR3 reads CAGSGGTGETQYF. CDR3 bases: TGTGCCGGTTCGGGAGGGACGGGAGAGACCCAGTACTTC.